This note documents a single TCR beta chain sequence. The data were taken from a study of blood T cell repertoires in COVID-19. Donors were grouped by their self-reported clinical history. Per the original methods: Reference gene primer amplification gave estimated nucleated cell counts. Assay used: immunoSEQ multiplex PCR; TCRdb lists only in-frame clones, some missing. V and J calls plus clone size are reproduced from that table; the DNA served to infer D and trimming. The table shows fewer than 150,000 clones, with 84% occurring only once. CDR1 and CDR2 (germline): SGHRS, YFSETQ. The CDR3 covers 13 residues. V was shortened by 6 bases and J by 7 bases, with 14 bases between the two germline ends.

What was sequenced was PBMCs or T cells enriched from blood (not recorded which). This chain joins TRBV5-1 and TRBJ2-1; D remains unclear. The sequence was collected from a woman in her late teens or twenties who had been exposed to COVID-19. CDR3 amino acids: CASNSGSLNEQFF. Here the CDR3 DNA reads TGCGCCAGCAACTCAGGTAGTCTAAATGAGCAGTTCTTC.